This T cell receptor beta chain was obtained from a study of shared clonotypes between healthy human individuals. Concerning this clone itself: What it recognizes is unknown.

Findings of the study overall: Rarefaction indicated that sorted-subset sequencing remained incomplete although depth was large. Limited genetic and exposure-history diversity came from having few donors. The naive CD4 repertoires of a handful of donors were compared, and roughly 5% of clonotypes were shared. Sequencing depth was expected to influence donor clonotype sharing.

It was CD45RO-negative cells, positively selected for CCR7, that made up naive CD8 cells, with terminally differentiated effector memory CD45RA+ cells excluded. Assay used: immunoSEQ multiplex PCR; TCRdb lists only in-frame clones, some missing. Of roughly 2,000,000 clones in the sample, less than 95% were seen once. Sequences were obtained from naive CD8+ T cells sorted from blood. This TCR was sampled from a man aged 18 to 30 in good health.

CDR3 residues: CASSTRGTNTEAFF. In nucleotides, the CDR3 is TGTGCCAGCAGTACCAGGGGGACGAACACTGAAGCTTTCTTT. J is TRBJ1-1 and V is TRBV28; 7 bases are a match to TRBD1. In germline, CDR1 is MDHEN, CDR2 SYDVKM. Trimming took 5 bases from V and 1 from J; bases not matched to a gene: 4. The CDR3 is made up of 14 amino acids.